This is a list of T cell receptor beta chains from one sample in a study of T cell changes during pregnancy in multiple sclerosis. Repertoires were generated with immunoSEQ multiplex PCR, while TCRdb's copy carries only in-frame clones and drops some. The table has about 61,000 clones, approximately 90% seen once. Sequencing was performed on peripheral blood, taken in the first trimester of pregnancy. The receptors come from a female donor in good health, enrolled as a control in a pregnancy study. CDR3s include the opening cysteine and the closing phenylalanine or tryptophan. Each record gives: D gene, V gene, clone size, J gene, CDR3 DNA, CDR3 protein. D genes are given only for firm matches. Some rows mark clone size as missing; the rest say once, few, many or name a class of expanded clone.

NA	TRBV7-9	NA	TRBJ1-2	TGTGCCAGCAGCTTATCGGACAGCTATGGCTACACCTTC	CASSLSDSYGYTF
NA	TRBV4-2	NA	TRBJ1-5	TGTGCCAGCAGCCCGGGGGGCTCCAATCAGCCCCAGCATTTT	CASSPGGSNQPQHF
NA	TRBV7-8	NA	TRBJ1-1	TGTGCCAGCAGCCCCCGTTATCCTGAAGCTTTCTTT	CASSPRYPEAFF
NA	TRBV5-4	NA	TRBJ2-7	TGTGCCAGCAGCTTGGCCCGGATCGGGGAGCAGTACTTC	CASSLARIGEQYF
NA	TRBV5-1	NA	TRBJ2-7	TGCGCCAGCAGCTTGGTACGCGGGACGAATGCCCCCTACGAGCAGTACTTC	CASSLVRGTNAPYEQYF
NA	TRBV19	NA	TRBJ2-5	TGTGCCAGTAGTATAGATCAGGGGGGTAAAGAGACCCAGTACTTC	CASSIDQGGKETQYF
NA	TRBV9	NA	TRBJ1-6	TGTGCCAGCGGGATGCCGGGACAAGAAAATTCACCCCTCCACTTT	CASGMPGQENSPLHF
TRBD1	TRBV27	NA	TRBJ1-5	TGTGCCAGCAGTTTAGGATGGGGACAGGGCTATCAGCCCCAGCATTTT	CASSLGWGQGYQPQHF
TRBD2	TRBV11-2	NA	TRBJ2-1	TGTGCCAGCAGCACACTAGCGGGGGGGCCTAATGAGCAGTTCTTC	CASSTLAGGPNEQFF
NA	TRBV19	NA	TRBJ2-3	TGTGCCAGTAGTCGCGGGGCCTACACAGATACGCAGTATTTT	CASSRGAYTDTQYF
NA	TRBV9	NA	TRBJ1-2	TGTGCCAGCAGCCCCCTAGGGGATGGCTACACCTTC	CASSPLGDGYTF
TRBD1	TRBV25-1	NA	TRBJ1-2	TGTGCCAGCAGTGAGGGGACAGGGGGCATTCGTGGCTACACCTTC	CASSEGTGGIRGYTF
NA	TRBV1	NA	TRBJ2-2	TGCACCAGCAGCCAATGGGGGGGACAGGGGGACACCGGGGAGCTGTTTTTT	CTSSQWGGQGDTGELFF
NA	TRBV6-5	NA	TRBJ1-5	TGTGCCAGCAGTTACTACGGGAGAGGGGGCAATCAGCCCCAGCATTTT	CASSYYGRGGNQPQHF
TRBD2	TRBV27	NA	TRBJ2-3	TGTGCCAGCATCCAAGGGGCTAGCGGGGGGGCAAATACGCAGTATTTT	CASIQGASGGANTQYF
NA	TRBV7-2	NA	TRBJ2-1	TGTGCCAGCAGCTTAGCGCCGCAGATCAATGAGCAGTTCTTC	CASSLAPQINEQFF
NA	TRBV14	NA	TRBJ1-2	TGTGCCAGCAGCCAAGAGCGGGGATACTATGGCTACACCTTC	CASSQERGYYGYTF
TRBD1	TRBV6-6	NA	TRBJ1-1	TGTGCCAGCAGGGAAGGGACAGCGAACACTGAAGCTTTCTTT	CASREGTANTEAFF
NA	TRBV11-1	few	TRBJ1-6	TGTGCCAGCAGCCCAGATCCTAATTCACCCCTCCACTTT	CASSPDPNSPLHF
TRBD1	TRBV5-1	NA	TRBJ2-5	TGCGCCAGCAGCTCCCAGTCCCGGGACAGGGGGCGATTATATCGAGAGACCCAGTACTTC	CASSSQSRDRGRLYRETQYF
TRBD2	TRBV9	NA	TRBJ2-2	TGTGCCAGCAGCGTAACTAGCGGGGGGCGCACCGGGGAGCTGTTTTTT	CASSVTSGGRTGELFF
NA	TRBV7-2	NA	TRBJ1-5	TGTGCCAGCAGCTTAGGGCAGGGTCCTTGGAGCAATCAGCCCCAGCATTTT	CASSLGQGPWSNQPQHF
NA	TRBV30	once	TRBJ1-1	TGTGCCTGGAGTCTGGCGGCGAACACTGAAGCTTTCTTT	CAWSLAANTEAFF
NA	TRBV9	NA	TRBJ1-2	TGTGCCAGCAGCCCCGACGGGTCTAACTATGGCTACACCTTC	CASSPDGSNYGYTF
TRBD2	TRBV11-2	NA	TRBJ2-2	TGTGCCAGCAGTTCTATAGTGAGGGAGGGCACCGGGGAGCTGTTTTTT	CASSSIVREGTGELFF
NA	TRBV25-1	NA	TRBJ1-2	TGTGCCAGCAGTGAATTTGGGGGGGGAACCTATGGCTACACCTTC	CASSEFGGGTYGYTF
TRBD1	TRBV19	NA	TRBJ2-7	TGTGCCTCTGGACAGGGTTTTTACGAGCAGTACTTC	CASGQGFYEQYF
NA	TRBV5-4	NA	TRBJ1-2	TGTGCCAGCAGCGGCGGTTGGACTCCGGGCTACACCTTC	CASSGGWTPGYTF
NA	TRBV6-5	NA	TRBJ1-1	TGTGCCAGCGTACAACCGGGTCACACTGAAGCTTTCTTT	CASVQPGHTEAFF
TRBD2	TRBV7-9	once	TRBJ2-2	TGTGCCAGCAGCAGGCGGGGGGCGGACACCGGGGAGCTGTTTTTT	CASSRRGADTGELFF
NA	TRBV5-1	NA	TRBJ1-3	TGCGCCAGCAGGGAGTTTCTTTACGGCTCTGGAAACACCATATATTTT	CASREFLYGSGNTIYF
TRBD2	TRBV7-2	NA	TRBJ2-5	TGTGCCAGCAGCGCCGGGGGGGCCTGGCAGACCCAGTACTTC	CASSAGGAWQTQYF
TRBD2	TRBV27	NA	TRBJ2-7	TGTGCCAGCGGAATTCTAGCGGGGGACGAGCAGTACTTC	CASGILAGDEQYF
NA	TRBV6-6	once	TRBJ1-1	TGTGCCAGCATAGGGCCACAGGGGAACACTGAAGCTTTCTTT	CASIGPQGNTEAFF
TRBD1	TRBV7-2	NA	TRBJ1-1	TGTGCCAGCAGCTTAGGGGCAGGGGGAAGAAACACTGAAGCTTTCTTT	CASSLGAGGRNTEAFF
NA	TRBV5-1	NA	TRBJ2-1	TGCGCCAGCAGCTTGGTTGGGAGCAATGAGCAGTTCTTC	CASSLVGSNEQFF
TRBD2	TRBV9	once	TRBJ2-1	TGTGCCAGCAGCTACAGGGGACTAGCGGGGCCAAATGAGCAGTTCTTC	CASSYRGLAGPNEQFF
NA	TRBV4-2	NA	TRBJ2-3	TGTGCCAGCAGCCAAGATATCGAGCTTAGCACAGATACGCAGTATTTT	CASSQDIELSTDTQYF
TRBD1	TRBV7-9	NA	TRBJ2-7	TGTGCCAGCAGCTTCGGACAGGGTCTCTACGAGCAGTACTTC	CASSFGQGLYEQYF
NA	TRBV14	NA	TRBJ1-2	TGTGCCAGCAGCCAAGACAGGAATACATATGGCTACACCTTC	CASSQDRNTYGYTF